The 14 T cell receptor beta chains in this list originate from one sample, sequenced in a study of early T cells in non-severe SARS-CoV-2 infection. Each CDR3 protein is one row after TCRdb ran MiXCR on the 5' RACE reads. The repertoire holds 30,000 to 35,000 distinct CDR3 sequences, with about 4.7% as singletons. Sequencing input: whole blood. These receptors all come from an adult who was a healthcare worker with PCR-confirmed SARS-CoV-2 infection or an uninfected control (not recorded which).

This clonotype has at least ten counts. J is TRBJ1-1 and V is TRBV28; D possibly corresponds to TRBD1 (6 bases). From germline, CDR1 is MDHEN and CDR2 SYDVKM. The CDR3 is made up of 15 amino acids. Trimming took 8 bases from V and 0 from J, leaving 16 bases between them. CDR3 region: CASSWGGAMNTEAFF. DNA of the CDR3: TGTGCCAGCTCCTGGGGGGGGGCGATGAACACTGAAGCTTTCTTT.

The chain employs TRBV20-1 and TRBJ2-3, with D tentatively TRBD1 or TRBD2 (5 bases each). The CDR3 extends over 14 amino acids. The germline V gene has CDR1 DFQATT and CDR2 SNEGSKA (reference sequence). V was shortened by 5 bases and J by 0 bases, with 12 bases between the two germline ends. This chain's CDR3 is CSAPGPYSTDTQYF. The CDR3 region has the DNA TGCAGTGCTCCGGGACCTTATAGCACAGATACGCAGTATTTT.

This clonotype was observed at least ten times. The rearrangement links TRBV12-3 or TRBV12-4 to TRBJ1-5; D is unclear. V was cut by 6 bases and J by 4 bases, with 7 bases left in between. The CDR3 consists of 12 residues. This CDR3 reads CASRLNNQPQHF. The CDR3 nucleotides are TGTGCCAGCAGGCTAAATAATCAGCCCCAGCATTTT.

This clonotype has a count of ten or more. The chain employs TRBV12-3 or TRBV12-4 and TRBJ2-7; TRBD2 might be the D (5 bases). V was cut by 6 bases and J by 0 bases, with 15 bases left in between. There are 15 residues in the CDR3. The CDR3 nucleotides are TGTGCCAGCAGGGAAACGGGAAGGAGCTCCTACGAGCAGTACTTC. It codes for CASRETGRSSYEQYF.

There are many counts of this clonotype. V gene TRBV6-2 or TRBV6-3 combines with J gene TRBJ2-3; no clear D. This CDR3 is 12 amino acids long. Germline V gene lookup returns CDR1 MNHEY and CDR2 SVGEGT. Trimming removed 3 bases from V and 8 bases from J, with 9 bases in between. CDR3 amino acids: CASSYWQVTQYF. In nucleotides, the CDR3 is TGTGCCAGCAGTTATTGGCAGGTTACGCAGTATTTT.

This clonotype showed up many times. The rearrangement links TRBV20-1 to TRBJ1-1; tentative D call: TRBD1 (6 bases). V was pared by 7 bases and J by 1 base, with 16 bases between. The CDR3 runs 14 residues. Germline lookup yields CDR1 DFQATT and CDR2 SNEGSKA (reference sequence). The CDR3 here is CSVPRTAQNTEAFF. The CDR3 nucleotides read TGCAGTGTTCCCCGGACAGCCCAGAACACTGAAGCTTTCTTT.

This clonotype showed up many times. The V and J genes are TRBV4-3 and TRBJ2-3; 10 bases fit TRBD2. CDR1 and CDR2 from the germline V gene are LGHNA and YSLEER. CDR3 size: 19 residues. Losses at the gene ends were 1 base for V and 2 bases for J; bases not matched to a gene: 12. The CDR3 loop reads CASSQALAGTKGFTDTQYF. DNA of the CDR3: TGCGCCAGCAGCCAAGCACTAGCGGGGACCAAGGGGTTCACAGATACGCAGTATTTT.

This clonotype was observed many times. The rearrangement uses TRBV12-3 or TRBV12-4 and TRBJ1-2, with D tentatively TRBD1 (5 bases). V lost 6 bases to trimming and J lost 0 bases, with 8 bases between them. The CDR3 is made up of 13 amino acids. CDR3 nucleotide sequence: TGTGCCAGCAGCCCACAGGCTAACTATGGCTACACCTTC. This gives the protein CASSPQANYGYTF.

This clonotype was seen at least ten times. J is TRBJ2-4 and V is TRBV28; 8 positions match TRBD2. Looked up from germline, CDR1 is MDHEN and CDR2 is SYDVKM. There are 16 residues in the CDR3. The V gene end was trimmed by 4 bases and the J gene end by 2 bases; junction bases not matched to a gene: 7. CDR3 DNA: TGTGCCAGCAGTTCCTCCGTAGCGGGGTCCAAAAACATTCAGTACTTC. As protein: CASSSSVAGSKNIQYF.

This clonotype was seen repeatedly, ten times or more. The chain is built from TRBV28 and TRBJ2-7; D possibly matches TRBD1 or TRBD2 (5 bases each). The germline V gene has CDR1 MDHEN and CDR2 SYDVKM. This CDR3 has 15 residues. V lost 3 bases and J lost 0, with 12 bases in between. The CDR3 loop reads CASSFRDPSSYEQYF. In DNA, the CDR3 is TGTGCCAGCAGTTTCCGGGACCCAAGCTCCTACGAGCAGTACTTC.

This clonotype was recorded many times. The rearrangement links TRBV5-1 to TRBJ2-7; perhaps D is TRBD1 or TRBD2 (5 bases each). Deletions cut 3 bases from V and 7 bases from J, with 17 bases between. CDR3 length: 14 amino acids. Germline V gene data show CDR1 as SGHRS and CDR2 as YFSETQ. CDR3 bases: TGCGCCAGCAGCTCAACACCCGGGACGCGTGAGCAGTACTTC. This encodes CASSSTPGTREQYF.

This clonotype was recorded at least ten times. The chain combines TRBV14 with TRBJ2-1; TRBD2 aligns across 8 bases. Looked up from germline, CDR1 is SGHDN and CDR2 is FVKESK. The CDR3 consists of 16 residues. The V and J ends lost 3 bases and 3 bases, in that order; junction bases with no gene match: 7. CDR3 sequence reads: CASSQDAGLDYNEQFF. The DNA for the CDR3 is TGTGCCAGCAGCCAGGATGCGGGACTAGACTACAATGAGCAGTTCTTC.

This clonotype was detected only a few times. The chain combines TRBV2 with TRBJ2-3, with 14 nucleotides matching TRBD2. Germline-derived CDR1 and CDR2 are SNHLY and FYNNEI. The CDR3 sequence is 14 residues long. With V trimmed by 10 bases and J by 5 bases, 5 bases remained unmatched. In nucleotides, the CDR3 is TGTGCCACCCCGACTAGCGGGGGGGTAGATACGCAGTATTTT. Translating gives CATPTSGGVDTQYF. The whole variable domain, filled in from reference TRBV2 and TRBJ2-3, reads EPEVTQTPSHQVTQMGQEVILRCVPISNHLYFYWYRQILGQKVEFLVSFYNNEISEKSEIFDDQFSVERPDGSNFTLKIRSTKLEDSAMYFCATPTSGGVDTQYFGPGTRLTVL.

This rearrangement joins TRBV6-5 to TRBJ1-4; D not certain. The V end lost 5 bases, the J end lost 2 bases, and 9 bases lay between the germline ends. Germline V lookup: CDR1 MNHEY, CDR2 SVGAGI. There are 14 residues in the CDR3. This CDR3 is CASSRGWTNEKLFF. In DNA, the CDR3 is TGTGCCAGCAGTAGAGGGTGGACTAATGAAAAACTGTTTTTT.